Listed here is a single T cell receptor beta chain. This CDR3 is built from 15 residues. Looked up from germline, CDR1 is SNHLY and CDR2 is FYNNEI. Trimming stripped 4 bases from V and 6 bases from J, with 15 bases between. In the authors' workflow: The assay estimated nucleated cells by amplifying reference gene primers. Sequenced by immunoSEQ multiplex PCR; TCRdb stores in-frame clones only, minus some. V and J calls and clone size are those listed in that table; D and trimming were worked out from the DNA. Among 110,000 to 150,000 clones listed, roughly four fifths were seen once. This entry belongs to a study of blood T cell repertoires in COVID-19. Study information: COVID-19 samples from acute and convalescent phases originated in the United States, Italy and Spain. The cDNA or gDNA used as material had been derived from T cells, B-cell-depleted T cells, or PBMCs.

The receptor was derived from a human donor in a cohort sampled during active COVID-19. The specimen was peripheral blood. V usage is TRBV2 and J usage is TRBJ1-4; D may be TRBD1 (5 bases). This CDR3 reads CASSGGGGWYEKLFF. For the CDR3, the DNA is TGTGCCAGCAGTGGGGGCGGAGGGTGGTATGAAAAACTGTTTTTT.